This TCR beta chain derives from a study of OX40 agonist ivuxolimab in advanced cancers. About the study: Ivuxolimab was delivered to patients intravenously every 2 weeks at doses spanning 0.01 to 10 mg/kg. Hepatocellular carcinoma, melanoma, renal cell or head and neck cancer was diagnosed in the dose-escalation patients.

Clones were read by immunoSEQ multiplex PCR, and TCRdb kept only the in-frame ones, dropping some. The sample holds about 40,000 clones, more than 75% seen once. Notes on this clone: Its antigen is not known.

Overall study findings and caveats: Within 6 weeks, CD4+ and CD8+ blood T cells expanded clonally at 0.1 to 3.0 mg/kg.

The CDR3 has 15 amino acids. Trimming took 2 bases from V and 5 from J; bases not matched to a gene: 7. Germline-derived CDR1 and CDR2 are MNHEY and SMNVEV (reference sequence). This material consisted of CD4+ or CD8+ T cells sorted from blood, taken in a trial of the OX40 agonist ivuxolimab. The rearrangement links TRBV27 to TRBJ2-5; TRBD2 aligns across 8 bases. This clonotype was obtained from an adult with an advanced solid tumor such as melanoma, head and neck, liver or kidney cancer. As DNA, the CDR3 is TGTGCCAGCAGTTTAACGGGAGGGCCCTGGGAGACCCAGTACTTC. Translated: CASSLTGGPWETQYF.